A single sample is the source of the 13 T cell receptor beta chains below, sequenced in a study of blood T cell repertoires in COVID-19 (dated by TCRdb to about 2020). The library was generated by the immunoSEQ multiplex PCR assay. The table comes from immuneACCESS by way of TCRdb, which keeps in-frame sequences with V and J called. Part of the clones is missing from these tables; in studies checked, under half for an unresolved V gene and the rest for unknown reasons. For this sample there are 130,000 to 150,000 clones; roughly 86% appear just once. The ten largest make up roughly 1% of the sample. Sequencing was performed on peripheral blood. The receptors shown here come from a woman aged 45-59 years with acute or convalescent COVID-19.

This chain joins TRBV5-1 and TRBJ2-3, with 9 bases matching TRBD1. CDR3 size: 14 residues. From germline, CDR1 is SGHRS and CDR2 YFSETQ. V was clipped by 5 bases and J by 1 base; unmatched bases: 2. CDR3 sequence (DNA): TGCGCCAGCAGTGGGACAGGGCGCACAGATACGCAGTATTTT. Amino acids: CASSGTGRTDTQYF.

The chain has TRBV27 and TRBJ2-1, with TRBD2 identical over 8 bases. The ends lost 8 bases at V and 3 bases at J; junction bases unmatched: 12. Germline values: CDR1 MNHEY, CDR2 SMNVEV (reference sequence). The CDR3 is 16 residues long. CDR3: CASSDSGRDYYNEQFF. CDR3 DNA: TGTGCCAGCTCGGACAGCGGGAGAGATTACTACAATGAGCAGTTCTTC.

This clone has just one count. This chain connects TRBV2 to TRBJ1-2, with D perhaps TRBD1 (5 bases). CDR1 SNHLY and CDR2 FYNNEI come from the germline V gene. The V end lost 4 bases, the J end lost 2 bases, and 8 bases lay between the germline ends. This CDR3 comprises 13 residues. The CDR3 coding sequence is TGTGCCAGCAGTGCGGGGGAAAACTATGGCTACACCTTC. It is translated as CASSAGENYGYTF.

The chain combines TRBV9 with TRBJ1-2; D perhaps matches TRBD1 (6 bases). The CDR3 extends over 15 amino acids. The germline V gene has CDR1 SGDLS and CDR2 YYNGEE. Trimming left V 4 bases short and J 9 bases short, with 22 bases between. The CDR3 reads CASSRLQGREVRYTF. The CDR3 DNA is TGTGCCAGCAGCCGCTTACAGGGTAGGGAAGTTCGCTACACCTTC.

V gene TRBV6-5 combines with J gene TRBJ1-1, with TRBD1 matching 10 bases. The germline CDR1 and CDR2 sequences are MNHEY and SVGAGI. The CDR3 has 13 amino acids. V was pared by 6 bases and J by 5 bases, with 3 bases of the junction left unmatched. In DNA, the CDR3 is TGTGCCAGCAGAGACAGGGGGCTTACTGAAGCTTTCTTT. It is translated as CASRDRGLTEAFF.

The chain carries TRBV3-1 (or the pseudogene TRBV3-2) and TRBJ1-2; D is uncertain. The V gene lost 4 bases and the J gene lost 1 base, with 16 bases spanning the gap. The CDR3 is 16 amino acids. Germline V gene lookup returns CDR1 LGHDT and CDR2 YNNKEL (reference sequence). The CDR3 protein is CASSPLPAAINYGYTF. The CDR3 nucleotides are TGTGCCAGCAGCCCGTTACCGGCGGCTATTAACTATGGCTACACCTTC.

The chain couples TRBV24-1 to TRBJ2-5; maybe TRBD1 (5 bases). The germline gives CDR1 KGHDR, CDR2 SFDVKD. This CDR3 contains 12 residues. V lost 7 bases and J 4 bases, leaving 9 bases between the germline ends. The CDR3 bases are TGTGCCACCAGGGGGCGCGGAGAGACCCAGTACTTC. This gives the protein CATRGRGETQYF.

V and J are TRBV19 and TRBJ1-3, with D hard to call. The V end was cut by 2 bases, the J end by 0 bases, with 8 bases between. Germline CDR1 and CDR2: LNHDA and SQIVND (reference sequence). There are 15 residues in the CDR3. The CDR3 sequence is CASSISGRSGNTIYF. In nucleotides, the CDR3 is TGTGCCAGTAGTATATCGGGTCGCTCTGGAAACACCATATATTTT. The full variable domain, rest sourced from reference TRBV19 and TRBJ1-3, is DGGITQSPKYLFRKEGQNVTLSCEQNLNHDAMYWYRQDPGQGLRLIYYSQIVNDFQKGDIAEGYSVSREKKESFPLTVTSAQKNPTAFYLCASSISGRSGNTIYFGEGSWLTVV.

This sequence joins TRBV2 and TRBJ1-5; D is possibly TRBD1 (5 bases). V was shortened by 6 bases and J by 6 bases, with 12 bases between the two germline ends. Germline CDR1 and CDR2: SNHLY and FYNNEI. The CDR3 consists of 13 residues. The DNA of the CDR3 is TGTGCCAGCAGGAATGGGGGGAGTCAGCCCCAGCATTTT. Protein product: CASRNGGSQPQHF.

V and J are TRBV27 and TRBJ2-6, with a weak D call TRBD1 (5 bases). Trimming took off 5 bases at V and 0 bases at J, with 11 bases between the two ends. Germline CDR1 is MNHEY and CDR2 is SMNVEV (reference sequence). The CDR3 contains 16 residues. This chain's CDR3 is CASSPDSISGANVLTF. As DNA, the CDR3 is TGTGCCAGCAGTCCTGACAGCATCTCTGGGGCCAACGTCCTGACTTTC.

This clone was detected only once. The chain links TRBV11-2 to TRBJ2-3; tentative D call: TRBD2 (6 bases). Trimming removed 4 bases at V and 7 bases at J, with 18 bases between. This CDR3 is built from 15 residues. In germline, CDR1 is SGHAT, CDR2 FQNNGV. The CDR3 DNA sequence: TGTGCCAGCAGCTGGAGGAGACTAGAGGGCCATACGCAGTATTTT. Its translation is CASSWRRLEGHTQYF. Based on the CDR3 plus reference TRBV11-2 and TRBJ2-3, the full variable domain is EAGVAQSPRYKIIEKRQSVAFWCNPISGHATLYWYQQILGQGPKLLIQFQNNGVVDDSQLPKDRFSAERLKGVDSTLKIQPAKLEDSAVYLCASSWRRLEGHTQYFGPGTRLTVL.

This chain connects TRBV3-1 (or the pseudogene TRBV3-2) to TRBJ1-1; D is ambiguous. V was pared by 2 bases and J by 6 bases, with 7 bases between. Germline V lookup: CDR1 LGHDT, CDR2 YNNKEL (reference sequence). The CDR3 spans 12 residues. CDR3 region: CASSQFNSEAFF. DNA of the CDR3: TGTGCCAGCAGCCAATTTAACTCTGAAGCTTTCTTT.

The V gene is TRBV19, the J gene TRBJ2-5; 11 nucleotides align to TRBD2. The CDR3 extends over 15 amino acids. Per the germline V gene, CDR1 is LNHDA and CDR2 is SQIVND (reference sequence). J lost 4 bases, V lost 7 bases, and 8 bases had no gene match. In DNA, the CDR3 is TGTGCCAGTACCCCGACTAGCGGGACCCGAGAGACCCAGTACTTC. It translates to CASTPTSGTRETQYF. Based on the CDR3 plus reference TRBV19 and TRBJ2-5, the full variable domain is DGGITQSPKYLFRKEGQNVTLSCEQNLNHDAMYWYRQDPGQGLRLIYYSQIVNDFQKGDIAEGYSVSREKKESFPLTVTSAQKNPTAFYLCASTPTSGTRETQYFGPGTRLLVL.